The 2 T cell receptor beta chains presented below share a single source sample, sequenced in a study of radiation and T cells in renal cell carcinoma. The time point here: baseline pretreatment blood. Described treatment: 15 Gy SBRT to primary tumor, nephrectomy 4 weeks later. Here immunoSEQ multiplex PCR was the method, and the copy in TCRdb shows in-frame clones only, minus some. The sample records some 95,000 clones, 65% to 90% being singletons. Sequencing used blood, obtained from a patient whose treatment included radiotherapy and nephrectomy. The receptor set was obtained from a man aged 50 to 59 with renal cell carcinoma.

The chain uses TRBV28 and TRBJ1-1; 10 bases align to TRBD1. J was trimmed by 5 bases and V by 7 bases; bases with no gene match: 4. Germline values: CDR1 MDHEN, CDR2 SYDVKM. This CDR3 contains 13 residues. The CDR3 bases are TGTGCCAGCACAAGACAGGGGGCTACTGAAGCTTTCTTT. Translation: CASTRQGATEAFF.

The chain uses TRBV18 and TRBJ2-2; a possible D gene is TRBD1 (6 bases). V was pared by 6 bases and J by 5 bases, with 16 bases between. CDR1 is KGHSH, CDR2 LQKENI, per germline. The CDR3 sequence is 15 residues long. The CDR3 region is CASSEGDVETGELFF. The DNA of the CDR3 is TGTGCCAGCTCCGAGGGGGACGTCGAAACCGGGGAGCTGTTTTTT.